The subject of this entry is one T cell receptor (beta chain). The target antigen is unknown. This sample was taken from a study of cytomegalovirus exposure and HLA in healthy donors. Primers: 60 Vbeta forward and 13 Jbeta reverse. Sequencing used immunoSEQ multiplex PCR; TCRdb keeps in-frame clones, though not all of them. The sample lists about 200,000 clones, 85% to 90% occurring once. The CDR3 covers 14 residues. Trimming removed 4 bases at V and 5 bases at J, with 14 bases between. Germline-derived CDR1 and CDR2 are LNHDA and SQIVND (reference sequence). Findings and limits, study-wide: Most subjects had HLA-A and HLA-B alleles reportedly predicted accurately by TCR beta sequences.

The chain recombines TRBV19 with TRBJ2-5; tentatively, D is TRBD2 (5 bases). The clonotype originates from a woman aged 18-29 years in good health and CMV-seronegative. Sequenced: PBMCs. The CDR3 reads CASSTSRGSETQYF. The CDR3 nucleotides are TGTGCCAGTAGTACGTCGAGAGGGTCGGAGACCCAGTACTTC.